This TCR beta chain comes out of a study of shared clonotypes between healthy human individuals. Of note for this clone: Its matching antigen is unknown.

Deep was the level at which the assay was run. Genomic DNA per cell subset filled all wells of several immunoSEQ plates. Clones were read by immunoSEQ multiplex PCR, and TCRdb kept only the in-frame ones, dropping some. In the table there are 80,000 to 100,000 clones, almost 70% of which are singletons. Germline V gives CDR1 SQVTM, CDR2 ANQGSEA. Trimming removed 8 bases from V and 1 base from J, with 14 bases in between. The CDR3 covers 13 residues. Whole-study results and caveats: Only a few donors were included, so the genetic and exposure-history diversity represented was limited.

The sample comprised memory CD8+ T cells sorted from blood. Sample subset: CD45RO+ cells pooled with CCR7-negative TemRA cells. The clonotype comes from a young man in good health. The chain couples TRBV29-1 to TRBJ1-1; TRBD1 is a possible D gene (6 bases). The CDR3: CSLLTGQNTEAFF. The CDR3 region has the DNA TGCAGCCTATTGACGGGACAGAACACTGAAGCTTTCTTT.